The clone carrying this T cell receptor (beta chain) was found many times. Its antigen is not identified. The ends were cut back, 5 bases at V and 5 bases at J, with 8 bases in the middle. The germline V gene encodes CDR1 DFQATT and CDR2 SNEGSKA (reference sequence). This CDR3 spans 11 amino acids. TCRdb reprocessed the 5' RACE reads via MiXCR and lists one record per CDR3 protein. In the table there are roughly 56,000 distinct CDR3 sequences, about 10% of which are singletons. The data stem from a study of neurological immune-mediated disorders. General observations from the study: Multiple sclerosis, the disease with the least TCR clonal expansion, fell below healthy controls, whereas HTLV-1-associated myelopathy showed the most.

This sequence joins TRBV20-1 and TRBJ2-3; D unclear. Sequencing input: PBMCs. This TCR derives from a man aged 55-75 years in good health. DNA for the CDR3: TGCAGTGCTCCCATTCAAGATACGCAGTATTTT. Translated: CSAPIQDTQYF.